This T cell receptor beta chain was identified in a study of blood T cell repertoires in COVID-19. At the level of the study: COVID-19 samples, acute and convalescent, were from the United States, Italy and Spain. PBMCs, B-cell-depleted T cells, or T cells provided the cDNA or gDNA that made up the material.

After removal of 5 bases from V and 3 bases from J, the junction contained 12 bases not matched to a gene. Germline loops: CDR1 SGHAT, CDR2 FQNNGV. The CDR3 is made up of 17 amino acids. Seattle cases were enrolled at active infection and followed longitudinally. In the original workflow: Amplified reference gene primers provided the basis for estimating nucleated cell counts. The assay was immunoSEQ multiplex PCR, and TCRdb's table has in-frame clones only and misses some. That table supplies the V and J calls and clone size; D and trimming were determined from the DNA. The sample consists of about 200,000 clones, 70% to 90% of them appearing once.

The TCR sequence derives from a man between 45 and 60 years old with COVID-19, enrolled during active disease. Sequencing was performed on peripheral blood. The chain carries TRBV11-2 and TRBJ2-5; 10 bases are shared with TRBD2. The CDR3 DNA follows: TGTGCCAGCAGCCGCGAAACTCCCGGACTAGCGGAAGAGACCCAGTACTTC. It codes for CASSRETPGLAEETQYF.